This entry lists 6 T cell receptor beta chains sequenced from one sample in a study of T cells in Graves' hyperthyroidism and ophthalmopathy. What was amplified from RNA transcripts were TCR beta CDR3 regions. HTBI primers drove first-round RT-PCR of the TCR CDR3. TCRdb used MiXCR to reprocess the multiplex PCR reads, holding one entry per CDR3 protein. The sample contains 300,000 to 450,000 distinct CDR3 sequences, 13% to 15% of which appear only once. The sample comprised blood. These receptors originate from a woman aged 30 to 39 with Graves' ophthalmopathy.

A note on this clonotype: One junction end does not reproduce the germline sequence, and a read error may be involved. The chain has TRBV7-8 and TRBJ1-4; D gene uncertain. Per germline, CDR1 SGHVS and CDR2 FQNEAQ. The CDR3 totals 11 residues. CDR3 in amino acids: CGSSLGEKLFF. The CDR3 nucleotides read TGTGGCAGCAGCCTGGGTGAAAAACTGTTTTTT.

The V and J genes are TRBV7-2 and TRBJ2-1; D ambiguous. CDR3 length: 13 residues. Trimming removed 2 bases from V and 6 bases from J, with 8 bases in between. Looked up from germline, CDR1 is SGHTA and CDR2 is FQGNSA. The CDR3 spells CASSLSTCNEQFF. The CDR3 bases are TGTGCCAGCAGCTTAAGCACATGCAATGAGCAGTTCTTC.

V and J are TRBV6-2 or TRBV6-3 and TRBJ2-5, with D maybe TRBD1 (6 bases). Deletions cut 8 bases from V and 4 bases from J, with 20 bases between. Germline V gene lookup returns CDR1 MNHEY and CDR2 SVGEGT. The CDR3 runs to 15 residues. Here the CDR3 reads CASGMRGGSRETQYF. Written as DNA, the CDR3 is TGTGCCAGCGGGATGAGAGGGGGTTCCCGAGAGACCCAGTACTTC.

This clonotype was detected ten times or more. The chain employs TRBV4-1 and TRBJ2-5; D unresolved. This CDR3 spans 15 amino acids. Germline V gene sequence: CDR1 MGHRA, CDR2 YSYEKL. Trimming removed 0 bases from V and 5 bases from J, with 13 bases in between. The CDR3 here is CASSQETSGPETQYF. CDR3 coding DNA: TGCGCCAGCAGCCAAGAAACCTCAGGCCCCGAGACCCAGTACTTC.

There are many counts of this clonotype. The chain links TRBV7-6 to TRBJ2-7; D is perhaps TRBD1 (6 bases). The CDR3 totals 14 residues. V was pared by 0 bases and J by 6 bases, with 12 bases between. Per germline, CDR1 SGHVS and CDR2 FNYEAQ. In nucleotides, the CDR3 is TGTGCCAGCAGCTTAGCGCAGGGGATGGGCGAGCAGTACTTC. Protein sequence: CASSLAQGMGEQYF.

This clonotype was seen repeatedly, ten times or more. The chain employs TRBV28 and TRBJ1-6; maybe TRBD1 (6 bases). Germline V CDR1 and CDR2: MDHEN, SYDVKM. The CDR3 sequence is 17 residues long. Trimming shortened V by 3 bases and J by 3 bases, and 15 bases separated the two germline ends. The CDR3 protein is CASSLGFGGNYNSPLHF. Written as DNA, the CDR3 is TGTGCCAGCAGTTTGGGATTTGGGGGCAACTATAATTCACCCCTCCACTTT. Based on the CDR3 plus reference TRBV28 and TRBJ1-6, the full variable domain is DVKVTQSSRYLVKRTGEKVFLECVQDMDHENMFWYRQDPGLGLRLIYFSYDVKMKEKGDIPEGYSVSREKKERFSLILESASTNQTSMYLCASSLGFGGNYNSPLHFGNGTRLTVT.